Following are 8 T cell receptor beta chains from one sample sequenced in a study of blood T cells in healthy people across ages. With a J-beta primer mix and a sample-barcoded 5' primer, a second PCR ran about 7 to 12 cycles. TCRdb re-called the 5' RACE reads through MiXCR, storing one row per CDR3 protein. The repertoire includes some 1.4 million distinct CDR3 sequences, approximately 38% of them detected once, and roughly 8.2% sits in the top ten. The sequenced material came from blood. These receptors originate from a woman under 30 in good health.

The V gene is TRBV6-5, the J gene TRBJ2-7; D might be TRBD1 or TRBD2, each matching 5 bases. The J call is doubtful: the DNA matches TRBJ2-5 better. The germline V gene has CDR1 MNHEY and CDR2 SVGAGI. The CDR3 length is 13 residues. CDR3 bases: TGTGCCAGCAGTACAGACGGGGCGGAGACCCAGTACTTC. Translated: CASSTDGAETQYF.

Only a few counts were recorded for this clonotype. The gene calls are TRBV15 and TRBJ2-5; D tentatively fits TRBD1 or TRBD2 (5 bases each). From germline, CDR1 is LNHNV and CDR2 YYDKDF (reference sequence). CDR3 length: 15 amino acids. V was shortened by 3 bases and J by 4 bases, with 15 bases between the two germline ends. CDR3 sequence (DNA): TGTGCCACCAGCAGTGGTGGGGCTAGCAGAGAGACCCAGTACTTC. Translated, it gives CATSSGGASRETQYF.

This chain uses TRBV9 with TRBJ2-7; no clear D. The CDR3 sequence is 14 residues long. The V end was cut by 4 bases, the J end by 0 bases, with 11 bases between. Germline V gives CDR1 SGDLS, CDR2 YYNGEE. The CDR3 region has the DNA TGTGCCAGCAGCCCAAGGTTGAGCTCCTACGAGCAGTACTTC. Its protein is CASSPRLSSYEQYF.

This chain joins TRBV6-1 and TRBJ2-7, with D unclear. The CDR3 covers 14 residues. Germline V gives CDR1 MNHNS, CDR2 SASEGT. With 1 base removed from V and 2 bases from J, the gap between germline ends came to 9 bases. The CDR3 region has the DNA TGTGCCAGCAGTGAAGTGGGCCCGGCCTACGAGCAGTACTTC. It is translated as CASSEVGPAYEQYF.

This clonotype was detected ten times or more. This chain connects TRBV29-1 to TRBJ2-1, with D perhaps TRBD2 (6 bases). CDR1 is SQVTM and CDR2 is ANQGSEA in the germline V gene. Trimming shortened V by 1 base and J by 4 bases, and 11 bases separated the two germline ends. The length of the CDR3 is 14 residues. The DNA of the CDR3 is TGCAGCGTTGAAGGCAGGGAGGAGTACAATGAGCAGTTCTTC. This translates into CSVEGREEYNEQFF.

This clonotype was seen at least ten times. V usage is TRBV29-1 and J usage is TRBJ2-1; 8 bases fit TRBD2. Trimming cost V 8 bases and J 9 bases; bases outside gene matches: 15. The CDR3 runs 14 residues. Germline V CDR1 and CDR2: SQVTM, ANQGSEA. The CDR3 nucleotides are TGCAGCTCCACCTCGGGTTTTAGCGGGGCTGAGCAGTTCTTC. Its translation: CSSTSGFSGAEQFF.

In this sample, this clonotype turned up many times. The chain combines TRBV7-9 with TRBJ2-5, with 7 bases lining up with TRBD2. Germline values: CDR1 SEHNR, CDR2 FQNEAQ (reference sequence). The CDR3 contains 12 residues. J lost 5 bases, V lost 9 bases, and 6 bases had no gene match. The CDR3 loop reads CARAGSGETQYF. The CDR3 DNA is TGTGCCAGAGCGGGGTCTGGGGAGACCCAGTACTTC. Complete variable domain (other parts from reference TRBV7-9 and TRBJ2-5): DTGVSQNPRHKITKRGQNVTFRCDPISEHNRLYWYRQTLGQGPEFLTYFQNEAQLEKSRLLSDRFSAERPKGSFSTLEIQRTEQGDSAMYLCARAGSGETQYFGPGTRLLVL.

In its sample, this clonotype was seen many times. One junction end does not reproduce the germline sequence, and a read error may be involved. The CDR3 spells CASSLTGTYEQYF. In nucleotides, the CDR3 is TGCGCCAGCAGCTTGACAGGGACCTACGAGCAGTACTTC. The chain links TRBV27 to TRBJ2-7; TRBD1 agrees at 7 bases. Germline values: CDR1 MNHEY, CDR2 SMNVEV (reference sequence). The CDR3 runs 13 residues.